This is a list of T cell receptor beta chains from one sample in a study of blood T cell repertoires in COVID-19. Measured with immunoSEQ multiplex PCR; TCRdb has only the in-frame clones, and not every one. Found here are fewer than 300,000 clones, approximately 81% of them singletons; the top ten hold roughly 3.1%. Sequences were obtained from peripheral blood. These receptors were obtained from a woman younger than 35 with acute or convalescent COVID-19. Both conserved end residues are part of each CDR3. Each record gives: CDR3 protein, CDR3 DNA, J gene, clone size, D gene, V gene. The D gene is left open where the match is weak. Clone size appears in some rows only: once, few, many, or a class for an expanded clone.

CASSLRGSGTSGRHEQFF	TGTGCCAGCAGTTTAAGGGGATCCGGGACTAGCGGGAGACATGAGCAGTTCTTC	TRBJ2-1	.	TRBD2	TRBV27
CASSPAGNFLGAEAFF	TGTGCCAGCAGCCCGGCGGGAAACTTTTTAGGCGCTGAAGCTTTCTTT	TRBJ1-1	.	.	TRBV28
CASSKQGFGAKNIQYF	TGTGCCAGCAGCAAACAGGGGTTCGGAGCCAAAAACATTCAGTACTTC	TRBJ2-4	.	TRBD1	TRBV13
CASSLGVLPGLEGNEQFF	TGTGCCAGCAGTCTAGGTGTACTACCGGGACTAGAAGGTAATGAGCAGTTCTTC	TRBJ2-1	.	TRBD2	TRBV28
CASRGRGTNYGYTF	TGTGCCAGCAGGGGGCGGGGGACTAACTATGGCTACACCTTC	TRBJ1-2	.	.	TRBV28
CASSYSPSGSADTQYF	TGTGCCAGCAGTTACTCTCCCAGCGGGAGTGCAGATACGCAGTATTTT	TRBJ2-3	.	TRBD2	TRBV6-2/TRBV6-3
CASPIGGSPTHGTQYF	TGCGCCAGCCCCATAGGGGGCAGTCCAACACATGGGACCCAGTACTTC	TRBJ2-5	.	TRBD1	TRBV23-1
CASSYGGQTYEQYF	TGTGCCAGCAGTTACGGTGGGCAGACCTACGAGCAGTACTTC	TRBJ2-7	.	.	TRBV6-5
CASSLGLGGSLETQYF	TGTGCCAGCAGCTTAGGGTTGGGCGGGAGTTTGGAGACCCAGTACTTC	TRBJ2-5	.	TRBD2	TRBV7-2
CASSLDRTDTQYF	TGTGCCAGCAGCTTAGACAGAACAGATACGCAGTATTTT	TRBJ2-3	many	.	TRBV11-2
CASSQDPSWGRTSGNTIYF	TGTGCCAGCAGCCAAGACCCAAGCTGGGGGAGGACGTCTGGAAACACCATATATTTT	TRBJ1-3	.	.	TRBV3-1/TRBV3-2
CASSESGSTKQYF	TGTGCCAGCAGTGAATCGGGATCTACGAAGCAGTACTTC	TRBJ2-7	few	.	TRBV6-4
CAWSLNTGTGYEQYF	TGTGCCTGGAGTCTCAACACCGGGACAGGATACGAGCAGTACTTC	TRBJ2-7	.	TRBD1	TRBV30
CASSWEGRGYTF	TGTGCCAGCTCCTGGGAGGGTAGGGGCTACACCTTC	TRBJ1-2	.	.	TRBV3-1/TRBV3-2
CASSLEPRDLETQYF	TGTGCCAGCAGCTTAGAGCCCAGGGATTTGGAGACCCAGTACTTC	TRBJ2-5	.	.	TRBV11-2
CASSLWRGNSEAFF	TGTGCCAGCAGTTTATGGCGGGGAAATTCTGAAGCTTTCTTT	TRBJ1-1	.	.	TRBV27
CASVDTDRLAYNEQFF	TGTGCCAGTGTGGACACTGATAGACTAGCCTACAATGAGCAGTTCTTC	TRBJ2-1	.	.	TRBV18
CASSPGPSGTTSSYNEQFF	TGTGCCAGCAGTCCCGGTCCTTCGGGAACTACCAGCTCCTACAATGAGCAGTTCTTC	TRBJ2-1	.	.	TRBV27
CASSQEGNSGRAPNEQFF	TGTGCCAGCAGCCAAGAAGGAAATAGCGGGAGGGCCCCCAATGAGCAGTTCTTC	TRBJ2-1	.	TRBD2	TRBV4-2
CATKQPNSGNTIYF	TGTGCCACCAAACAACCGAACTCTGGAAACACCATATATTTT	TRBJ1-3	.	.	TRBV28
CASSQGDSGDTQYF	TGTGCCAGCAGCCAAGGCGATAGCGGGGATACGCAGTATTTT	TRBJ2-3	few	TRBD2	TRBV4-2
CATLYYNEQFF	TGTGCCACCCTCTACTACAATGAGCAGTTCTTC	TRBJ2-1	once	.	TRBV12-3/TRBV12-4
CASSSGTGSYNEQFF	TGTGCCAGCAGCTCGGGGACTGGCTCCTACAATGAGCAGTTCTTC	TRBJ2-1	.	.	TRBV11-3
CATSREQGFGGYTF	TGTGCCACCAGCAGAGAACAGGGGTTTGGTGGCTACACCTTC	TRBJ1-2	few	TRBD1	TRBV15
CASSPTIHRGKGYEQYF	TGCGCCAGCAGCCCGACGATTCACAGGGGAAAGGGGTACGAGCAGTACTTC	TRBJ2-7	.	TRBD1	TRBV4-3
CASSRGHENTEAFF	TGTGCCAGCTCACGGGGACACGAGAACACTGAAGCTTTCTTT	TRBJ1-1	few	.	TRBV18
CATSDQTGTGVDEQYF	TGTGCCACCAGTGACCAAACCGGGACAGGGGTAGACGAGCAGTACTTC	TRBJ2-7	.	TRBD1	TRBV24-1
CASRLLGSEQFF	TGTGCCAGCAGACTACTAGGATCTGAGCAGTTCTTC	TRBJ2-1	few	.	TRBV3-1/TRBV3-2
CAWSRGLNSPLHF	TGTGCCTGGAGTCGGGGTTTAAATTCACCCCTCCACTTT	TRBJ1-6	.	.	TRBV30
CASSLAGDSYEQYF	TGTGCCAGCAGCTTAGCGGGAGATTCCTACGAGCAGTACTTC	TRBJ2-7	.	.	TRBV7-2
CASSEPAQSYNEQFF	TGTGCCAGCAGTGAGCCTGCACAGTCCTACAATGAGCAGTTCTTC	TRBJ2-1	.	.	TRBV6-1
CASSSLAGVGDTQYF	TGTGCCAGCAGTTCCCTAGCGGGAGTAGGGGATACGCAGTATTTT	TRBJ2-3	once	TRBD2	TRBV6-2/TRBV6-3
CASSLSSLAATDTQYF	TGCGCCAGCAGCTTGTCGTCCCTAGCGGCGACAGATACGCAGTATTTT	TRBJ2-3	.	TRBD2	TRBV5-1
CASSLQWSEAFF	TGTGCCAGCAGTTTACAGTGGTCTGAAGCTTTCTTT	TRBJ1-1	.	.	TRBV12-3/TRBV12-4
CASRLTRQGGETQYF	TGTGCCAGCAGACTTACCAGACAGGGGGGAGAGACCCAGTACTTC	TRBJ2-5	once	TRBD1	TRBV3-1/TRBV3-2
CASKRDTVGNQPQHF	TGTGCCAGCAAACGGGACACGGTGGGCAATCAGCCCCAGCATTTT	TRBJ1-5	.	.	TRBV28
CASSQRYSGGTDTQYF	TGTGCCAGCAGCCAGAGATATAGCGGAGGCACAGATACGCAGTATTTT	TRBJ2-3	.	.	TRBV5-8
CASSPGGFNEQFF	TGCGCCAGCAGCCCAGGAGGGTTTAATGAGCAGTTCTTC	TRBJ2-1	many	.	TRBV5-1
CASTTRAGGLSGANVLTF	TGCGCCAGCACGACACGGGCGGGGGGCCTCTCTGGGGCCAACGTCCTGACTTTC	TRBJ2-6	.	TRBD2	TRBV4-3
CASSMEREGLNEQFF	TGTGCCAGTAGTATGGAGCGGGAGGGCCTAAATGAGCAGTTCTTC	TRBJ2-1	.	TRBD2	TRBV19
CASSSALAASTDTQYF	TGTGCCAGCAGCTCGGCTTTAGCGGCGTCCACAGATACGCAGTATTTT	TRBJ2-3	few	.	TRBV11-2
CASSLGVRGEKLFF	TGTGCCAGCAGCTTAGGGGTTCGGGGGGAAAAACTGTTTTTT	TRBJ1-4	.	.	TRBV7-9
CASSLRSQGANRDEAFF	TGTGCCAGCAGCTTAAGGTCACAGGGAGCTAATAGGGATGAAGCTTTCTTT	TRBJ1-1	.	.	TRBV7-2
CASSLSGQGSYGYTF	TGTGCCAGCAGTTTATCAGGACAGGGCAGCTATGGCTACACCTTC	TRBJ1-2	.	TRBD1	TRBV27
CASRQGQGVGQPQHF	TGTGCCAGCAGGCAGGGACAGGGGGTAGGTCAGCCCCAGCATTTT	TRBJ1-5	.	TRBD1	TRBV6-5
CSASRQERQETQYF	TGCAGTGCTAGTAGGCAGGAAAGACAAGAGACCCAGTACTTC	TRBJ2-5	.	.	TRBV20-1
CASSLGPSDVNTEAFF	TGCGCCAGCAGCCTAGGCCCGTCTGACGTGAACACTGAAGCTTTCTTT	TRBJ1-1	few	.	TRBV10-1
CASSLMAYTQYF	TGTGCCAGCAGCTTGATGGCATATACGCAGTATTTT	TRBJ2-3	.	.	TRBV7-2
CASSQRAGAPGDTQYF	TGTGCCAGCAGCCAAAGAGCGGGAGCCCCGGGAGATACGCAGTATTTT	TRBJ2-3	.	TRBD2	TRBV4-2
CAISDRQTEAFF	TGTGCCATCAGTGACCGACAAACTGAAGCTTTCTTT	TRBJ1-1	.	.	TRBV10-3
CASIRAPQGSGSNQPQHF	TGTGCCAGTATTCGAGCCCCCCAGGGGAGTGGGAGCAATCAGCCCCAGCATTTT	TRBJ1-5	.	.	TRBV19
CASSPGFSYEQYF	TGTGCCAGCAGCCCCGGGTTCTCCTACGAGCAGTACTTC	TRBJ2-7	.	.	TRBV27
CASSQVAGGSYEQYF	TGTGCCAGCAGCCAAGTAGCGGGGGGATCCTACGAGCAGTACTTC	TRBJ2-7	.	TRBD2	TRBV14
CASSLWTSGQTQYF	TGTGCCAGCAGTTTGTGGACTAGCGGGCAGACCCAGTACTTC	TRBJ2-5	.	TRBD2	TRBV27
CASSNSGRTPRTDTQYF	TGTGCCAGCAGTAATAGCGGGAGGACCCCTCGCACAGATACGCAGTATTTT	TRBJ2-3	.	TRBD2	TRBV6-2/TRBV6-3
CASSIQKSYEQYF	TGTGCCAGCAGCATACAGAAGAGCTACGAGCAGTACTTC	TRBJ2-7	few	.	TRBV7-9
CASSQSAGTGGETQYF	TGTGCCAGCAGCCAATCGGCCGGGACAGGGGGGGAGACCCAGTACTTC	TRBJ2-5	.	TRBD1	TRBV3-1/TRBV3-2